A selection of T cell receptor beta chains follows, all from one sample in a study of T cell repertoires in cytomegalovirus infection. TCRdb re-called the reads through MiXCR, storing one row per CDR3 protein. The data show approximately 750,000 distinct CDR3 sequences, approximately 40% seen once. The specimen was PBMCs. These receptors came from a human donor in good health (CMV status not recorded). Some clones in this sample may be carry-over from other donors' samples. Each CDR3 is given with its conserved first and last residue. The D gene is left open where the match is weak. Clone sizes are given selectively: once, few, many, or a class where the clone is expanded.

TGTGCCTGGACGGAAACAGGCTATTCAACCCTCCACTTT | CAWTETGYSTLHF | 13 | NA | TRBV30 | NA | TRBJ1-6
TGTGCCAGCAGTAACGGGGCAACCTCTTCTCAGCCCCAGCATTTT | CASSNGATSSQPQHF | 15 | NA | TRBV7-2 | NA | TRBJ1-5
TGCAGTGCGACGAACAGGGGCGAGCAGTACTTC | CSATNRGEQYF | 11 | TRBD1 | TRBV20-1 | NA | TRBJ2-7
TGTGCCAGCAGAGATCAGGGGGGTCAGCCCCAGCATTTT | CASRDQGGQPQHF | 13 | TRBD1 | TRBV28 | NA | TRBJ1-5
TGCAGCGTTAACACAGGGAGGAATGAGCAGTTCTTC | CSVNTGRNEQFF | 12 | NA | TRBV29-1 | NA | TRBJ2-1
TGTGCCAGCAGTAGCGGGGTCTTGTACGAGCAGTACTTC | CASSSGVLYEQYF | 13 | TRBD2 | TRBV28 | NA | TRBJ2-7
TGTGCCATCAGCTACAGGGAGAATCAGCCCCAGCATTTT | CAISYRENQPQHF | 13 | NA | TRBV10-3 | NA | TRBJ1-5
TGTGCCACCCGTGCATTGACAGGGGCCGGGGAGCTGTTTTTT | CATRALTGAGELFF | 14 | TRBD1 | TRBV10-3 | NA | TRBJ2-2
TGCAGTGTGTTCGGCGGGGGCAGCAAGACCCAGTACTTC | CSVFGGGSKTQYF | 13 | NA | TRBV20-1 | NA | TRBJ2-5
TGTGCCAGCAGCTTAGCAGGGGGGGAAAGGCACACCTTC | CASSLAGGERHTF | 13 | NA | TRBV7-9 | NA | TRBJ1-2
TGTGCCACCAGCTCAACGGACAGCCGAATCTCTGGAAACACCATATATTTT | CATSSTDSRISGNTIYF | 17 | NA | TRBV15 | NA | TRBJ1-3
TGCAGTGCTAGAGACATAAAGTCCCACAATGAGCAGTTCTTC | CSARDIKSHNEQFF | 14 | NA | TRBV20-1 | NA | TRBJ2-1
TGTGCCAGCAGCTTGATTAGCGGGGAATCGGCTGAGCAGTTCTTC | CASSLISGESAEQFF | 15 | TRBD2 | TRBV7-3 | NA | TRBJ2-1
TGTGCCAGCAGCCTCAAGTCGTCGCTAGCCGAAGAGACCCAGTACTTC | CASSLKSSLAEETQYF | 16 | NA | TRBV7-9 | NA | TRBJ2-5
TGTGCCAGCAGCGGCGGGACTAGCAACTACAATGAGCAGTTCTTC | CASSGGTSNYNEQFF | 15 | TRBD2 | TRBV5-6 | NA | TRBJ2-1
TGTGCCAGCAGCCCATCTAGCGCCGGGGAGCAGTTCTTC | CASSPSSAGEQFF | 13 | NA | TRBV27 | NA | TRBJ2-1
TGTGCCTGGAGTTCTACCGGGACAGGGCTCCACATTAACTATGGCTACACCTTC | CAWSSTGTGLHINYGYTF | 18 | TRBD1 | TRBV30 | NA | TRBJ1-2
TGTGCCAGCAGCGAGGGGGGTGGGACTAGCGCCTACAATGAGCAGTTCTTC | CASSEGGGTSAYNEQFF | 17 | TRBD2 | TRBV5-4 | few | TRBJ2-1
TGTGCCAGCAGCCACGACAGCCTCAATCAGCCCCAGCATTTT | CASSHDSLNQPQHF | 14 | NA | TRBV28 | few | TRBJ1-5
TGTGCCAGCAGTCGAGACAGGATTAATGAAAAACTGTTTTTT | CASSRDRINEKLFF | 14 | NA | TRBV12-3/TRBV12-4 | many | TRBJ1-4
TGCAGCGTTGAAGGAGACAGGGGGTCCTACGAGCAGTACTTC | CSVEGDRGSYEQYF | 14 | TRBD1 | TRBV29-1 | NA | TRBJ2-7
TGTTCCAGTAAGGTCAATGGGGGCCTTGTCGCTGAAGCTTTCTTT | CSSKVNGGLVAEAFF | 15 | NA | TRBV12-3/TRBV12-4 | once | TRBJ1-1
TGTGCCAGCAGTTTTGAGTTGAACACTGAAGCTTTCTTT | CASSFELNTEAFF | 13 | NA | TRBV12-3/TRBV12-4 | NA | TRBJ1-1
TGCGCCAGCAGCCTCGAAGGGCCCCACTCCTACAATGAGCAGTTCTTC | CASSLEGPHSYNEQFF | 16 | NA | TRBV4-1 | NA | TRBJ2-1
TGTGCCAGCAGCTTGGGGGGATTCCCCACCCCCCAGGGACTGTTTTTT | CASSLGGFPTPQGLFF | 16 | NA | TRBV5-6 | few | TRBJ1-4
TGTGCCAGCAGCCCCGGGGGCCAAAACATTCAGTACTTC | CASSPGGQNIQYF | 13 | NA | TRBV4-2 | many | TRBJ2-4
TGTGCCAGCAGAGTAGCGGGGGGCTCCTACGAGCAGTACTTC | CASRVAGGSYEQYF | 14 | TRBD2 | TRBV28 | NA | TRBJ2-7
TGTGCCAGCAGTTTACCCCTTGTCCCCTACGAGCAGTACTTC | CASSLPLVPYEQYF | 14 | NA | TRBV28 | many | TRBJ2-7
TGTGCCAGCAGCTCACGGCGGGAGGGTGAGCAGTTCTTC | CASSSRREGEQFF | 13 | TRBD2 | TRBV11-3 | many | TRBJ2-1
TGTGCCAGCAGCTCGGACAGTCGAAATGAAAAACTGTTTTTT | CASSSDSRNEKLFF | 14 | NA | TRBV5-4 | NA | TRBJ1-4
TGTGCCAGCAGTTACTCGGCCCATCAGCCCCAGCATTTT | CASSYSAHQPQHF | 13 | NA | TRBV6-6 | NA | TRBJ1-5
TGTGCCAGCAGCTACAGCAGGGGAAACTACGAGCAGTACTTC | CASSYSRGNYEQYF | 14 | NA | TRBV7-8 | few | TRBJ2-7
TGTGCCAGCTACGGATCCCGCAGTTACAGCAAGGGAGGGGCAACTAATGAAAAACTGTTTTTT | CASYGSRSYSKGGATNEKLFF | 21 | NA | TRBV6-5 | NA | TRBJ1-4
TGTGCCAGTAGTATAGCATGGGGACGGTACGAGCAGTACTTC | CASSIAWGRYEQYF | 14 | NA | TRBV19 | NA | TRBJ2-7
TGTGCCAGCGCCCCCCACGGGGCCTTGCAGGATACGCAGTATTTT | CASAPHGALQDTQYF | 15 | NA | TRBV6-6 | NA | TRBJ2-3
TGTGCCAGCAGGCCCTCGGGGGCGGCTCAGCCCCAGCATTTT | CASRPSGAAQPQHF | 14 | NA | TRBV12-3/TRBV12-4 | few | TRBJ1-5
TGCGCCAGCAGCCACACAGGGTACGAGCAGTACTTC | CASSHTGYEQYF | 12 | NA | TRBV4-1 | few | TRBJ2-7
TGTGCCAGCAGTGAATACGTGACTAAACCCTACGAGCAGTACTTC | CASSEYVTKPYEQYF | 15 | NA | TRBV2 | few | TRBJ2-7
TGTGCCAGCAGTTTACCCGGACAGGGTCAGCCCCAGCATTTT | CASSLPGQGQPQHF | 14 | TRBD1 | TRBV28 | NA | TRBJ1-5
TGTGCCACCAGCAGGCACGGGACAGGGATGAACACTGAAGCTTTCTTT | CATSRHGTGMNTEAFF | 16 | TRBD1 | TRBV15 | NA | TRBJ1-1
TGTGCCAGCAGCACGGACAAACCCTCCTACGAGCAGTACTTC | CASSTDKPSYEQYF | 14 | NA | TRBV7-8 | many | TRBJ2-7
TGTGCCAGCAGCTCAAGCGTGGGGGCGCGAGGAGAAAAACTGTTTTTT | CASSSSVGARGEKLFF | 16 | NA | TRBV7-9 | NA | TRBJ1-4
TGTGCCAGCAGCTTCGCCGCCAGGCGGAACACTGAAGCTTTCTTT | CASSFAARRNTEAFF | 15 | NA | TRBV7-9 | few | TRBJ1-1
TGTGCCAGCAGGCGGGACACATCCTATAATTCACCCCTCCACTTT | CASRRDTSYNSPLHF | 15 | NA | TRBV5-4 | few | TRBJ1-6
TGTGCCAGCAGCCAAGTTGTCTACGAGCAGTACTTC | CASSQVVYEQYF | 12 | NA | TRBV3-1 | NA | TRBJ2-7
TGCGCCAGCAGCCAAGGGCTAGCGGGCTCCTACGAGCAGTACTTC | CASSQGLAGSYEQYF | 15 | TRBD2 | TRBV4-1 | NA | TRBJ2-7
TGTGCCAGCAGTCCCACTAGGTCCCTAAGAAACGAGCAGTACTTC | CASSPTRSLRNEQYF | 15 | NA | TRBV7-9 | many | TRBJ2-7
TGTGCCAGTAGTATCTCGACCTGGGATACGCAGTATTTT | CASSISTWDTQYF | 13 | NA | TRBV19 | NA | TRBJ2-3
TGTGCCAGCAGCTTAGCGTTGGGTGACCAGTACTTC | CASSLALGDQYF | 12 | NA | TRBV7-6 | NA | TRBJ2-5
TGCGCCAGCAGCTCGGGATCCAACTCGCAGTATTTT | CASSSGSNSQYF | 12 | NA | TRBV10-2 | NA | TRBJ2-3
TGTGCCACCAGCAGAGATCTTCGGAGGAGCTCTGGAAACACCATATATTTT | CATSRDLRRSSGNTIYF | 17 | NA | TRBV15 | NA | TRBJ1-3
TGTGCCAGCAGCTTGGGTCACGGGACCGCCTACGAGCAGTACTTC | CASSLGHGTAYEQYF | 15 | NA | TRBV5-4 | NA | TRBJ2-7
TGTGCCAGCTCACCTGTGAGAGGGACTAGCCTCGAGCAGTACTTC | CASSPVRGTSLEQYF | 15 | TRBD2 | TRBV18 | NA | TRBJ2-7
TGTGCCAGCAGTCCCAAAGTGTACACCTTC | CASSPKVYTF | 10 | NA | TRBV27 | NA | TRBJ1-2
TGTGCCAGCAGTTTTAGGACGGGTGAAGCTTTCTTT | CASSFRTGEAFF | 12 | NA | TRBV6-5 | NA | TRBJ1-1
TGTGCCAGTAGTCCCGACAGGGACTCGGAGGGAAACACCATATATTTT | CASSPDRDSEGNTIYF | 16 | TRBD1 | TRBV19 | NA | TRBJ1-3
TGTGCCAGCAGCCCCCGGCCCGTACTCTATGGCTACACCTTC | CASSPRPVLYGYTF | 14 | NA | TRBV7-6 | few | TRBJ1-2